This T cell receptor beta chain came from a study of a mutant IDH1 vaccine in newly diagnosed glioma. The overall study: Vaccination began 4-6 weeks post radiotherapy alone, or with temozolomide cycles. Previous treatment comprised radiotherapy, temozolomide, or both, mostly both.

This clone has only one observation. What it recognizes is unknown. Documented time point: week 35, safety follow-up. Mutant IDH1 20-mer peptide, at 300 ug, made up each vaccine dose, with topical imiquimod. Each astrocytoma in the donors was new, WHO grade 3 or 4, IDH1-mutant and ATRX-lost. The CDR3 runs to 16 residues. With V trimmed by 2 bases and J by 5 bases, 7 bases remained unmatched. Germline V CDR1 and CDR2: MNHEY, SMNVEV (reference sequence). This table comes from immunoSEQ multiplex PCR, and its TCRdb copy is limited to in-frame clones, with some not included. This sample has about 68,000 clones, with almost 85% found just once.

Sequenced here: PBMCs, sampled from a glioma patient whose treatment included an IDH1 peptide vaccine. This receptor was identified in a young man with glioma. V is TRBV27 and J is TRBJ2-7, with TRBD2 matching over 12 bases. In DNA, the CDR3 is TGTGCCAGCAGTTTACTTCGGACTAGCGGGACCCACGAGCAGTACTTC. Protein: CASSLLRTSGTHEQYF.